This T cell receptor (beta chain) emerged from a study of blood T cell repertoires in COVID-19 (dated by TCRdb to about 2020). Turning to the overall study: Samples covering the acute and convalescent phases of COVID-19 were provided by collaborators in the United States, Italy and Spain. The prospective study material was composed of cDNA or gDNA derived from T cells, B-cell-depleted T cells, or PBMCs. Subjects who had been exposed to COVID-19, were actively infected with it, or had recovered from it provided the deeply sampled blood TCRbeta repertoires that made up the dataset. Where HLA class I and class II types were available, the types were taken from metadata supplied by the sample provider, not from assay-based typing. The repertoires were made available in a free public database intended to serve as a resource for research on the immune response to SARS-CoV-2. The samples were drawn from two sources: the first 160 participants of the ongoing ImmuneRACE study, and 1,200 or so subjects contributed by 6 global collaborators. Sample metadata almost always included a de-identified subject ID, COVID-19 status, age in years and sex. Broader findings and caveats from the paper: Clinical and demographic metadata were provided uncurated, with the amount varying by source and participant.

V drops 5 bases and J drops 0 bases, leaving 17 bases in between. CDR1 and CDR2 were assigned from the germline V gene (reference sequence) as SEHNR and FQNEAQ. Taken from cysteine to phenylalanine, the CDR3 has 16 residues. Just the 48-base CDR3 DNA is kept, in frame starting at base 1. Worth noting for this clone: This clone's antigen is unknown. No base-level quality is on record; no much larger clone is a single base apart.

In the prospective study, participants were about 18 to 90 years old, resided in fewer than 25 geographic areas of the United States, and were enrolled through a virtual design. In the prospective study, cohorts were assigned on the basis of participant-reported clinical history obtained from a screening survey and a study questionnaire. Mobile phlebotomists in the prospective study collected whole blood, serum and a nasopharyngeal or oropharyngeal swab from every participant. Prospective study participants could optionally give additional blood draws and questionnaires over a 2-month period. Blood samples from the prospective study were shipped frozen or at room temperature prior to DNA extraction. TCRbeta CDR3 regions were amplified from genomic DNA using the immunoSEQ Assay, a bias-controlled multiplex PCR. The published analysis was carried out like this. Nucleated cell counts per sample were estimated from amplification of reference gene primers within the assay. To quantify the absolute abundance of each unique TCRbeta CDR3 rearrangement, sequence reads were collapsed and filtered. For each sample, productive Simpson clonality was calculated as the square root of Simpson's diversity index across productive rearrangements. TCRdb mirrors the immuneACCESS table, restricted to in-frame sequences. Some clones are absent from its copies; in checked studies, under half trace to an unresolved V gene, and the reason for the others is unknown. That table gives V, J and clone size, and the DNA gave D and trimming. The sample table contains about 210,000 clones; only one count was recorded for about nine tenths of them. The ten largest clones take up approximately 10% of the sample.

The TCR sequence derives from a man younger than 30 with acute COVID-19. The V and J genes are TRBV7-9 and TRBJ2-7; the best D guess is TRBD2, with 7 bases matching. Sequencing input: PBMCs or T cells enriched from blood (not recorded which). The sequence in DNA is TGTGCCAGCAGCCATGGGGGCGGGGGCCCCTCCTACGAGCAGTACTTC. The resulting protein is CASSHGGGGPSYEQYF.